This T cell receptor beta chain was obtained from a study of blood T cell repertoires in COVID-19. Assay: immunoSEQ multiplex PCR; the TCRdb copy retains only in-frame clones and omits some. The sample includes about 190,000 clones, approximately 79% seen only once; the top ten take under 15%. Per the germline V gene, CDR1 is KGHDR and CDR2 is SFDVKD. The CDR3 spans 16 residues. V shed 4 bases, J shed 7 bases, and the junction held 8 bases outside the gene matches. This clonotype was obtained from a woman between 45 and 65 years old with acute or convalescent COVID-19. The chain carries TRBV24-1 and TRBJ2-1; 11 bases line up with TRBD2. Source material: peripheral blood. The chain's CDR3 is CATSDISGRAGNEQFF. Written as DNA, the CDR3 is TGTGCCACCAGTGACATTAGCGGGAGGGCCGGTAATGAGCAGTTCTTC.